This T cell receptor (beta chain) derives from a study of tumor-infiltrating lymphocytes in primary liver carcinoma. Study in general: Between about 4 and 11 cm across, the tumors were all of stage T1-T3 N0M0.

For this clonotype: Antigen specificity is unknown.

Reverse transcription of about 500 ng total RNA with a constant-region primer produced TCR beta cDNA. What produced the TCR beta libraries was three nested multiplex PCR rounds using slightly modified ARM-PCR. For around 9 cycles apiece, the opening two PCR rounds ran with TRBV1-TRBV30 forward primers and a C-beta reverse primer. MiXCR, run by TCRdb on the multiplex PCR reads, gives a single entry per CDR3 protein. The sample consists of approximately 310,000 distinct CDR3 sequences, about 60% of them appearing once. Both blood RNA, taken from unsorted whole blood, and germline DNA were extracted. Patients in the cohort were treatment-naive and living with chronic HBV infection. This CDR3 is built from 17 residues. V dropped 0 bases and J dropped 2 bases, with 17 bases sitting between them. Looked up from germline, CDR1 is SGHRS and CDR2 is YFSETQ. Study-wide results and limits: Tumors had a significantly higher top-250-clone fraction than blood (p = 0.039). Tumor-blood pairs (like tumor-adjacent pairs) overlapped less than tumor region pairs did.

The genes are TRBV5-1 and TRBJ2-5; D is perhaps TRBD2 (6 bases). Material: peripheral blood. The origin of this receptor is a man between 40 and 49 years old with primary liver carcinoma and hepatitis B virus infection. Written as DNA, the CDR3 is TGCGCCAGCAGCTTGGGTCTTTACGGGAGCCTACAAGAGACCCAGTACTTC. Amino acid sequence: CASSLGLYGSLQETQYF.